A selection of T cell receptor beta chains follows, all from one sample in a study of early T cells in non-severe SARS-CoV-2 infection. One entry per CDR3 protein results from TCRdb running MiXCR on the 5' RACE reads. The profile shows some 53,000 distinct CDR3 sequences, approximately 8% of them singletons. Material: whole blood. These receptors all stem from an adult who was a healthcare worker with PCR-confirmed SARS-CoV-2 infection or an uninfected control (not recorded which). CDR3s include the opening cysteine and the closing phenylalanine or tryptophan. Each record gives: D gene, clone size, J gene, V gene, CDR3 protein, CDR3 DNA. A D gene is named only where the DNA matches it firmly. Part of the rows lack a size; the others show once, few, many or a class for expanded clones.

D gene: -
clone size: -
J gene: TRBJ2-7
V gene: TRBV28
CDR3 protein: CASSSFRGSYEQYF
CDR3 DNA: TGTGCCAGCAGTTCTTTTCGGGGGAGCTACGAGCAGTACTTC

D gene: -
clone size: many
J gene: TRBJ1-2
V gene: TRBV11-2
CDR3 protein: CASSGQPSLYGYTF
CDR3 DNA: TGTGCCAGCAGCGGACAGCCAAGCCTCTATGGCTACACCTTC

D gene: -
clone size: many
J gene: TRBJ2-1
V gene: TRBV6-6
CDR3 protein: CASSYSGFSGAYNEQFF
CDR3 DNA: TGTGCCAGCAGTTACTCGGGCTTCTCCGGTGCCTACAATGAGCAGTTCTTC

D gene: -
clone size: few
J gene: TRBJ2-7
V gene: TRBV9
CDR3 protein: CASSVAWGSSYEQYF
CDR3 DNA: TGTGCCAGCAGCGTAGCCTGGGGAAGCTCCTACGAGCAGTACTTC

D gene: -
clone size: few
J gene: TRBJ1-4
V gene: TRBV6-5
CDR3 protein: CASSSSGGRGNEKLFF
CDR3 DNA: TGTGCCAGCAGTTCCTCTGGGGGACGGGGGAATGAAAAACTGTTTTTT

D gene: TRBD1
clone size: few
J gene: TRBJ1-4
V gene: TRBV15
CDR3 protein: CATSDRVFEDEKLFF
CDR3 DNA: TGTGCCACCAGTGACAGGGTTTTCGAAGATGAAAAACTGTTTTTT

D gene: -
clone size: many
J gene: TRBJ1-1
V gene: TRBV7-9
CDR3 protein: CASSIPVGSTEAFF
CDR3 DNA: TGTGCCAGCAGCATCCCCGTAGGGAGCACTGAAGCTTTCTTT

D gene: -
clone size: few
J gene: TRBJ2-6
V gene: TRBV18
CDR3 protein: CASSPTGAGANVLTF
CDR3 DNA: TGTGCCAGCTCACCCACCGGAGCTGGGGCCAACGTCCTGACTTTC

D gene: -
clone size: many
J gene: TRBJ2-1
V gene: TRBV27
CDR3 protein: CASSLEGFNEQFF
CDR3 DNA: TGTGCCAGCAGTTTAGAAGGTTTCAATGAGCAGTTCTTC

D gene: -
clone size: -
J gene: TRBJ2-2
V gene: TRBV5-1
CDR3 protein: CASSLALGTMNTGELFF
CDR3 DNA: TGCGCCAGCAGCTTGGCCTTAGGGACAATGAACACCGGGGAGCTGTTTTTT

D gene: -
clone size: many
J gene: TRBJ2-7
V gene: TRBV20-1
CDR3 protein: CSARDSGRSYEQYF
CDR3 DNA: TGCAGTGCTAGAGATAGCGGCAGATCCTACGAGCAGTACTTC

D gene: -
clone size: many
J gene: TRBJ2-5
V gene: TRBV6-1
CDR3 protein: CASSEAKGQETQYF
CDR3 DNA: TGTGCCAGCAGTGAAGCGAAGGGCCAAGAGACCCAGTACTTC

D gene: TRBD1
clone size: many
J gene: TRBJ2-7
V gene: TRBV12-3/TRBV12-4
CDR3 protein: CASSLAGTGAYEQYF
CDR3 DNA: TGTGCCAGCAGCCTTGCCGGGACAGGAGCCTACGAGCAGTACTTC